Included here is one TCR beta chain sequence, with context. Produced via immunoSEQ multiplex PCR; TCRdb's table is partial and in-frame only. The repertoire includes hundreds of thousands of clones, around 90% of them detected once, and approximately 1.5% sits in the top ten. The data were obtained in a study of Ad26.COV2.S vaccination and SARS-CoV-2 variants. Germline V gene data show CDR1 as SGHRS and CDR2 as YFSETQ. The CDR3 runs 14 residues. V lost 6 bases and J lost 7, with 19 bases in between. As to treatment: around 19 received Ad26.COV2.S at low or high dose, single or two shots; five or six received placebo; per-sample allocation not given. Repertoires come from day 63 after the first vaccine or placebo injection.

The sample was peripheral blood, taken in a trial of Ad26.COV2.S vaccine versus placebo. The chain combines TRBV5-1 with TRBJ1-1; the D is unclear. The source of this sequence is a person between 18 and 59 years old who received the Ad26.COV2.S COVID-19 vaccine or a placebo. CDR3: CASKPEDASNEAFF. The DNA for the CDR3 is TGCGCCAGCAAACCGGAAGATGCTAGTAATGAAGCTTTCTTT.